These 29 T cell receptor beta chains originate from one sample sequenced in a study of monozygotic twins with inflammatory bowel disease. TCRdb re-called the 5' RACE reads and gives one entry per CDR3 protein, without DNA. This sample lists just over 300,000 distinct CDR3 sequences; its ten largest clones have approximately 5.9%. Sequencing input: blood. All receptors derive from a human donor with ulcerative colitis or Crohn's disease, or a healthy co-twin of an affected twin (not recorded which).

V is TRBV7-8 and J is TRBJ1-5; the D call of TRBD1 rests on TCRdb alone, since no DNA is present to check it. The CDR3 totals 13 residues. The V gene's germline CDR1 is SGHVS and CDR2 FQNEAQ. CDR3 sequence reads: CASSRRGNQPQHF.

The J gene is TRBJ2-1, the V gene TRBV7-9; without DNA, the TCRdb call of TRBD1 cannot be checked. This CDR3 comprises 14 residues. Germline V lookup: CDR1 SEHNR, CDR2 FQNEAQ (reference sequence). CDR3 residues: CASNSGTSNNEQFF.

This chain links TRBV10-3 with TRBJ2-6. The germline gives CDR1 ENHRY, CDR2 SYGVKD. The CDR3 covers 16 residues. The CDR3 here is CAISELTPSGANVLTF.

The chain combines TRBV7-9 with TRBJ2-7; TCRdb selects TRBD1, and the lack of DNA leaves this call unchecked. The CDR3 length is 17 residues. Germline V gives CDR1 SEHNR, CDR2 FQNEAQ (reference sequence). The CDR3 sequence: CASSPVPWTAVHYEQYF.

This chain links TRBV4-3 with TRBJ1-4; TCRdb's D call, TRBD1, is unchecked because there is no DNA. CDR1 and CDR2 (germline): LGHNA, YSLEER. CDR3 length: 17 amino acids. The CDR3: CASSQERVGKVVGKLFF.

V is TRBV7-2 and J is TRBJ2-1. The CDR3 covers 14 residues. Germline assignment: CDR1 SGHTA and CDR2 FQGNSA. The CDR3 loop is CASSLVTSFNEQFF.

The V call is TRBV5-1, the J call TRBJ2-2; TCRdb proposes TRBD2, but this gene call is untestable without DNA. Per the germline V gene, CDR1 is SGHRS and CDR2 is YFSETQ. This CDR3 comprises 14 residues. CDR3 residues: CASSKGLETGELFF.

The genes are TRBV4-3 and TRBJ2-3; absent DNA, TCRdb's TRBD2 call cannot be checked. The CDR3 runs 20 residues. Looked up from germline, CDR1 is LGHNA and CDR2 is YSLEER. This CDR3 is CASSQDSQEVYPSSTDTQYF.

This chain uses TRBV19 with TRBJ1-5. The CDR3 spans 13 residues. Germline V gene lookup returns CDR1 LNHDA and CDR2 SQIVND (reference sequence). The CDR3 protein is CASSMSLNQPQHF.

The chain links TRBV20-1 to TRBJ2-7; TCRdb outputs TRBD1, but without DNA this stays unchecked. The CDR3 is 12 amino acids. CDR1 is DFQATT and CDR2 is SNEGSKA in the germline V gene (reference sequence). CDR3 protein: CRTGTPPSEQYF.

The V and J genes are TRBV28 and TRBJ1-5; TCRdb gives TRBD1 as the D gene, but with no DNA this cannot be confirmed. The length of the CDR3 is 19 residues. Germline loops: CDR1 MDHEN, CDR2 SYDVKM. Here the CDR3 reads CASSHAGTGVSWSNQPQHF.

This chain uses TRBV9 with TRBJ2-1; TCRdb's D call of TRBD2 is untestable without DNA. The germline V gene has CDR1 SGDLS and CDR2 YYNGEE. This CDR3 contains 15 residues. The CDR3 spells CASSERGLSYNEQFF.

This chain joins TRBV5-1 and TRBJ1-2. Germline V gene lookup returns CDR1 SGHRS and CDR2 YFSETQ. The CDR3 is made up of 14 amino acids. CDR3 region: CASSLGPINYGYTF.

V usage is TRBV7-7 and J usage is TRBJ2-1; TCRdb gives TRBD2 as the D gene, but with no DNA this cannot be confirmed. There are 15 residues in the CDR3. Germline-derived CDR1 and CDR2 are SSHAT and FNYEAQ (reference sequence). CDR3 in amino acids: CASSSGTSGRNEQFF. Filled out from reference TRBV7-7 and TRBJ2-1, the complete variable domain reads GAGVSQSPRYKVTKRGQDVTLRCDPISSHATLYWYQQALGQGPEFLTYFNYEAQPDKSGLPSDRFSAERPEGSISTLTIQRTEQRDSAMYRCASSSGTSGRNEQFFGPGTRLTVL.

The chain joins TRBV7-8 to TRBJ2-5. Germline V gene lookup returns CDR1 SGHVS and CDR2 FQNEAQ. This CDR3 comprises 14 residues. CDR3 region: CASSLADMRETQYF.

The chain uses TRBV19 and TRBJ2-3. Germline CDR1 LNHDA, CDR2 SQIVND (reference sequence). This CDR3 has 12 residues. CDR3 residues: CATSFFPDTQYF.

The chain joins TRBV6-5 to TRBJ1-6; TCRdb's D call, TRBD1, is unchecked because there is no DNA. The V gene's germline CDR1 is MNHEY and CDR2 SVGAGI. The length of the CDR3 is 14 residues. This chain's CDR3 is CASSYQGRNSPLHF.

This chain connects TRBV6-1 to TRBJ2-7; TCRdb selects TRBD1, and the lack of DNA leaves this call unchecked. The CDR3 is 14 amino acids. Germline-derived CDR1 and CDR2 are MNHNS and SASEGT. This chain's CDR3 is CASRRPTGAYEQYF.

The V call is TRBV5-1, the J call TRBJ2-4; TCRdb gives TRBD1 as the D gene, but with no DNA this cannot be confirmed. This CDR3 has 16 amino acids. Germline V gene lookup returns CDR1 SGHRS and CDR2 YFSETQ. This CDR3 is CASSPFGRQAKNIQYF.

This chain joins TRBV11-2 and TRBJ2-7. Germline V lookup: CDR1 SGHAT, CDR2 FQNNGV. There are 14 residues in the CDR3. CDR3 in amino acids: CASRYWKGSDEQYF.

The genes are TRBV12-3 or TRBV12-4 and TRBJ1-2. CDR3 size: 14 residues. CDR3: CASSLGGRAYGYTF.

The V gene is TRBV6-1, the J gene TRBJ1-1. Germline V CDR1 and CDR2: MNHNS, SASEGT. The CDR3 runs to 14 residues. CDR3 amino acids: CASTTKQKNTEAFF.

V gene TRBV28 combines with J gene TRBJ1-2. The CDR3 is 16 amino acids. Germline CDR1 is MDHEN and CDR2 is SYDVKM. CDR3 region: CASSLVQVALGYGYTF.

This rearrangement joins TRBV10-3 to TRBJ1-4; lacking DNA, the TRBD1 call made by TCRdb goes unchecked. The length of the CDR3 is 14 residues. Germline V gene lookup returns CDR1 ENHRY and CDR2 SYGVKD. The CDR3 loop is CATQTRDSGEKLFF.

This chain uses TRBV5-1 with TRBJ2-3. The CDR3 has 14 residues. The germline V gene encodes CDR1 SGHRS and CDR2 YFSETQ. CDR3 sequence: CASRIRVNTDTQYF.

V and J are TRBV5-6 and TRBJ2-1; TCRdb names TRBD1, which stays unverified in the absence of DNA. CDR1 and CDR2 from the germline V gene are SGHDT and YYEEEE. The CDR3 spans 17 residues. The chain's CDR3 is CASSLGGQLQRVNEQFF.

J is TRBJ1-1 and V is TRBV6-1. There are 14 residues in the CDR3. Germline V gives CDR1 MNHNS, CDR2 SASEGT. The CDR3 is CASSDYQGYTEAFF.

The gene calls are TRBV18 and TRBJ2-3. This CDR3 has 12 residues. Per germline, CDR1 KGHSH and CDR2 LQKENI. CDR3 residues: CASSPSTDTQYF.

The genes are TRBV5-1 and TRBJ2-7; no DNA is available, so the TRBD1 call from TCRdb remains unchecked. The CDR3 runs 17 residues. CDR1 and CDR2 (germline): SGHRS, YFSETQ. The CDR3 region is CASSLALGQGYSYEQYF.